This entry lists 30 T cell receptor beta chains sequenced from one sample in a study of T cell responses to AZD1222 COVID-19 vaccine. Sequencing was performed with immunoSEQ multiplex PCR; in TCRdb, only in-frame clones are kept and a portion is missing. The sample shows 70,000 to 80,000 clones, about nine tenths of them seen only once. The sample was peripheral blood, taken on day 0 of AZD1222 vaccination. Receptors were obtained from an adult in good health.

The gene calls are TRBV28 and TRBJ1-4; D remains unclear. Germline V lookup: CDR1 MDHEN, CDR2 SYDVKM. V shed 6 bases and J shed 8 bases, with 19 bases lying between them. The CDR3 consists of 15 residues. The CDR3 here is CASSPSGDLGEKLFF. Written as DNA, the CDR3 is TGTGCCAGCAGCCCCTCCGGGGATCTAGGAGAAAAACTGTTTTTT.

The chain carries TRBV7-9 and TRBJ1-1; D gene unclear. CDR3 size: 14 residues. Germline CDR1 SEHNR, CDR2 FQNEAQ (reference sequence). The V and J ends lost 1 base and 1 base respectively, with 7 bases between them. The CDR3 sequence: CASSLGSENTEAFF. The DNA for the CDR3 is TGTGCCAGCAGCTTAGGATCTGAGAACACTGAAGCTTTCTTT.

The chain uses TRBV30 and TRBJ2-7; maybe TRBD1 (5 bases). The V end was cut by 5 bases, the J end by 3 bases, with 8 bases between. Germline V lookup: CDR1 GTSNPN, CDR2 SVGIG (reference sequence). This CDR3 contains 11 residues. CDR3 sequence reads: CAWDRGYEQYF. DNA for the CDR3: TGTGCCTGGGACAGAGGCTACGAGCAGTACTTC.

CDR3 DNA: TGCGCCAGCAGCCCGGGAATCGGGGGTCAGCCCCAGCATTTT. Translated: CASSPGIGGQPQHF. J is TRBJ1-5 and V is TRBV5-1; D may be TRBD1 (5 bases). The CDR3 totals 14 residues. V was clipped by 4 bases and J by 6 bases, with 14 bases between them. Germline V gene data show CDR1 as SGHRS and CDR2 as YFSETQ.

The chain couples TRBV7-6 to TRBJ1-5; perhaps TRBD1 as D (5 bases). The CDR3 length is 13 residues. The V gene's germline CDR1 is SGHVS and CDR2 FNYEAQ. Between the trimmed V and J ends, which lost 0 bases and 7 bases, there was a span of 7 bases. The CDR3 loop reads CASSLAGPQPQHF. The CDR3, as DNA: TGTGCCAGCAGCTTAGCGGGACCGCAGCCCCAGCATTTT.

This sequence joins TRBV11-3 and TRBJ2-1, with 8 bases that match TRBD1. J was trimmed by 10 bases and V by 1 base; bases with no gene match: 9. The length of the CDR3 is 15 residues. The V gene's germline CDR1 is SGHNT and CDR2 YENEEA. CDR3 in amino acids: CASSLVGQGAGEQFF. The CDR3 bases are TGTGCCAGCAGCTTAGTCGGGCAGGGGGCAGGAGAGCAGTTCTTC. Looking up the rest from reference TRBV11-3 and TRBJ2-1 gives the full variable domain: EAGVVQSPRYKIIEKKQPVAFWCNPISGHNTLYWYLQNLGQGPELLIRYENEEAVDDSQLPKDRFSAERLKGVDSTLKIQPAELGDSAVYLCASSLVGQGAGEQFFGPGTRLTVL.

This clone was seen a handful of times. The CDR3 DNA sequence: TGTGCCTGGAGTGCGGGACAAAAAAATGAGCAGTTCTTC. Its protein product is CAWSAGQKNEQFF. The chain carries TRBV30 and TRBJ2-1; D perhaps matches TRBD1 (6 bases). Germline V CDR1 and CDR2: GTSNPN, SVGIG (reference sequence). The length of the CDR3 is 13 residues. Trimming shortened V by 1 base and J by 7 bases, and 11 bases separated the two germline ends.

This chain links TRBV4-2 with TRBJ2-1; tentative D call: TRBD1 (6 bases). The V gene lost 0 bases and the J gene lost 6 bases, with 12 bases spanning the gap. The CDR3 contains 15 residues. CDR1 is LGHNA and CDR2 is YNFKEQ in the germline V gene. The CDR3 DNA reads TGTGCCAGCAGCCAAGAACCAGGGGCCGGCAATGAGCAGTTCTTC. It specifies CASSQEPGAGNEQFF.

This CDR3 is CASSWGQGREKLFF. The CDR3 coding sequence is TGCGCCAGCAGCTGGGGACAGGGTCGAGAAAAACTGTTTTTT. The V and J genes are TRBV5-1 and TRBJ1-4, with TRBD1 matching over 9 bases. This CDR3 is 14 amino acids long. Germline CDR1 and CDR2: SGHRS and YFSETQ. V was clipped by 3 bases and J by 8 bases; unmatched bases: 5.

V and J are TRBV2 and TRBJ2-3; D perhaps matches TRBD2 (5 bases). This CDR3 has 13 residues. Germline CDR1 is SNHLY and CDR2 is FYNNEI. V shed 5 bases and J shed 6 bases, with 12 bases lying between them. The CDR3 spells CASSLGILDTQYF. The CDR3 DNA reads as TGTGCCAGCAGTCTCGGGATATTGGATACGCAGTATTTT.

This clone was counted between two and nine times. CDR3 sequence reads: CAWSVQGPNYGYTF. The CDR3 bases are TGTGCCTGGAGTGTACAGGGGCCCAACTATGGCTACACCTTC. The gene calls are TRBV30 and TRBJ1-2; 7 bases agree with TRBD1. The CDR3 spans 14 residues. Germline CDR1 GTSNPN, CDR2 SVGIG (reference sequence). Germline trimming cut 0 bases from V and 2 bases from J; bases unmatched to any gene: 3.

This chain links TRBV19 with TRBJ1-1; no reliable D call. This CDR3 spans 14 amino acids. V lost 5 bases and J lost 4, with 14 bases in between. Germline assignment: CDR1 LNHDA and CDR2 SQIVND (reference sequence). The CDR3 sequence is CASSPRPVGTEAFF. CDR3 DNA: TGTGCCAGTAGTCCAAGGCCAGTGGGCACTGAAGCTTTCTTT.

The rearrangement links TRBV27 to TRBJ2-7; 10 nucleotides agree with TRBD1. J was trimmed by 3 bases and V by 5 bases; bases with no gene match: 7. Germline lookup yields CDR1 MNHEY and CDR2 SMNVEV (reference sequence). The CDR3 has 15 residues. The CDR3 protein is CASSPDRGNHYEQYF. In DNA form, the CDR3 reads TGTGCCAGCAGTCCGGACAGGGGGAACCACTACGAGCAGTACTTC.

The chain uses TRBV18 and TRBJ2-3; 10 bases are a match to TRBD1. In germline, CDR1 is KGHSH, CDR2 LQKENI. The CDR3 contains 15 residues. J gave up 6 bases and V 6 bases, and 9 bases lay outside the gene matches. Here the CDR3 DNA reads TGTGCCAGCTCGTCAGGGACAGGGGATTTTGATACGCAGTATTTT. Its protein product is CASSSGTGDFDTQYF.

The V gene is TRBV14, the J gene TRBJ1-1, with D perhaps matching TRBD1 (5 bases). The CDR3 length is 17 residues. Germline V gene lookup returns CDR1 SGHDN and CDR2 FVKESK. Between the trimmed V and J ends, which lost 8 bases and 0 bases, there was a span of 22 bases. DNA of the CDR3: TGTGCCAGCTCCGGTGATCAACCCCGACAGCTGAACACTGAAGCTTTCTTT. It translates to CASSGDQPRQLNTEAFF.

The J gene is TRBJ1-4, the V gene TRBV28; D unresolved. In germline, CDR1 is MDHEN, CDR2 SYDVKM. The CDR3 runs 14 residues. The CDR3 DNA reads as TGTGCAAGCGGCGAAGTTGCAACTAATGAAAAACTGTTTTTT. Encoded protein: CASGEVATNEKLFF.

J is TRBJ2-1 and V is TRBV9; possibly TRBD2 for D (6 bases). There are 13 residues in the CDR3. The germline V and J ends were trimmed by 2 bases and 6 bases, with 9 bases remaining between them. Germline V CDR1 and CDR2: SGDLS, YYNGEE. CDR3 sequence: CASSVGTFNEQFF. CDR3 coding DNA: TGTGCCAGCAGCGTCGGGACTTTCAATGAGCAGTTCTTC. Filled out from reference TRBV9 and TRBJ2-1, the complete variable domain reads DSGVTQTPKHLITATGQRVTLRCSPRSGDLSVYWYQQSLDQGLQFLIQYYNGEERAKGNILERFSAQQFPDLHSELNLSSLELGDSALYFCASSVGTFNEQFFGPGTRLTVL.

V gene TRBV28 combines with J gene TRBJ1-2; D unresolved. Germline V CDR1 and CDR2: MDHEN, SYDVKM. V lost 4 bases and J 8 bases, leaving 8 bases between the germline ends. CDR3 size: 11 residues. The CDR3 spells CASSSDRGYTF. The CDR3, as DNA: TGTGCCAGCAGTTCCGACCGCGGCTACACCTTC.

This clone was seen more than once but under ten times. CDR3 sequence reads: CASSPERGGRLEQFF. The CDR3 DNA sequence: TGTGCCAGCAGCCCCGAGCGGGGGGGCCGGCTTGAGCAGTTCTTC. The chain employs TRBV7-2 and TRBJ2-1, with 10 bases lining up with TRBD2. Losses at the gene ends were 5 bases for V and 9 bases for J; bases not matched to a gene: 10. The CDR3 consists of 15 residues. The germline CDR1 and CDR2 sequences are SGHTA and FQGNSA.

The V call is TRBV7-2, the J call TRBJ2-5; possibly TRBD2 for D (7 bases). Trimming removed 0 bases at V and 5 bases at J, with 10 bases between. Germline V gene sequence: CDR1 SGHTA, CDR2 FQGNSA. This CDR3 is 14 amino acids long. CDR3 sequence: CASSLAGGQETQYF. Written as DNA, the CDR3 is TGTGCCAGCAGCTTAGCGGGGGGGCAGGAGACCCAGTACTTC.

The gene calls are TRBV28 and TRBJ2-2; D is unresolved. V lost 5 bases and J lost 1, with 8 bases in between. Per germline, CDR1 MDHEN and CDR2 SYDVKM. CDR3 size: 14 residues. The CDR3 DNA reads TGTGCCAGCAGTCGGACGCAGAACACCGGGGAGCTGTTTTTT. Amino acids: CASSRTQNTGELFF.

This chain connects TRBV28 to TRBJ1-1, with D possibly matching TRBD1 (6 bases). CDR1 is MDHEN, CDR2 SYDVKM, per germline. The CDR3 covers 14 residues. Deletions cut 5 bases from V and 1 base from J, with 11 bases between. CDR3 sequence: CASSIGQPNTEAFF. As DNA, the CDR3 is TGTGCCAGCAGTATCGGACAGCCGAACACTGAAGCTTTCTTT.

The V gene is TRBV7-9, the J gene TRBJ2-1, with 8 bases aligning to TRBD1. Germline CDR1 and CDR2: SEHNR and FQNEAQ (reference sequence). The CDR3 is made up of 16 amino acids. The V segment lost 0 bases and the J segment 8 bases; nucleotides outside the gene matches: 9. The CDR3 nucleotides read TGTGCCAGCAGCTTAGCAGACAGGGGTTTAAAGGATGAGCAGTTCTTC. This translates into CASSLADRGLKDEQFF.

The chain has TRBV6-5 and TRBJ2-7; tentatively, D is TRBD1 (6 bases). CDR3 size: 14 residues. Germline CDR1 MNHEY, CDR2 SVGAGI. V lost 3 bases and J lost 2, with 11 bases in between. The DNA for the CDR3 is TGTGCCAGCAGTTATCGGGACAAGACCTACGAGCAGTACTTC. Translated, it gives CASSYRDKTYEQYF.

The chain employs TRBV6-5 and TRBJ1-2; 8 nucleotides align to TRBD1. Germline V CDR1 and CDR2: MNHEY, SVGAGI. The CDR3 is 13 residues long. The V gene end was trimmed by 6 bases and the J gene end by 6 bases; junction bases not matched to a gene: 6. CDR3 DNA sequence: TGTGCCAGCAGGACAGGGGACGAGAATGGCTACACCTTC. Its translation: CASRTGDENGYTF.

This clone was counted only a few times. J is TRBJ2-7 and V is TRBV7-2, with 14 bases that match TRBD2. With 1 base clipped from V and 0 bases from J, the junction kept 5 bases outside the gene matches. The germline V gene has CDR1 SGHTA and CDR2 FQGNSA. The CDR3 loop spans 18 amino acids. The CDR3 loop is CASSLGTSGRTLSYEQYF. In DNA form, the CDR3 reads TGTGCCAGCAGCTTAGGGACTAGCGGGAGGACCCTCTCCTACGAGCAGTACTTC.

V gene TRBV7-9 combines with J gene TRBJ1-4, with TRBD1 matching 8 bases. Per germline, CDR1 SEHNR and CDR2 FQNEAQ (reference sequence). This CDR3 region has 15 residues. Trimming cost V 4 bases and J 5 bases; bases outside gene matches: 6. Written as DNA, the CDR3 is TGTGCCAGCAGCTCCCAGACAGGGGCCAATGAAAAACTGTTTTTT. Residues: CASSSQTGANEKLFF. Combining the CDR3 with reference TRBV7-9 and TRBJ1-4 gives the whole variable domain DTGVSQNPRHKITKRGQNVTFRCDPISEHNRLYWYRQTLGQGPEFLTYFQNEAQLEKSRLLSDRFSAERPKGSFSTLEIQRTEQGDSAMYLCASSSQTGANEKLFFGSGTQLSVL.

The chain employs TRBV5-4 and TRBJ1-5; 7 nucleotides align to TRBD1. CDR3 length: 17 amino acids. The ends lost 0 bases at V and 1 base at J; junction bases unmatched: 7. Germline values: CDR1 SGHNT, CDR2 YYREEE (reference sequence). The CDR3 nucleotides are TGTGCCAGCAGCTTGGGAGGGGGCAGCCGAAGCAATCAGCCCCAGCATTTT. Amino acids: CASSLGGGSRSNQPQHF.

V usage is TRBV4-3 and J usage is TRBJ2-7; 9 nucleotides line up with TRBD1. This CDR3 is built from 15 residues. V was pared by 0 bases and J by 5 bases, with 5 bases of the junction left unmatched. Germline V CDR1 and CDR2: LGHNA, YSLEER. The DNA of the CDR3 is TGCGCCAGCAGCCAAGAATACAGGGGGCACGACGAGCAGTACTTC. Translation: CASSQEYRGHDEQYF.

The chain is built from TRBV7-2 and TRBJ1-5; 8 bases match TRBD1. After removal of 5 bases from V and 7 bases from J, the junction contained 4 bases not matched to a gene. Germline V gene lookup returns CDR1 SGHTA and CDR2 FQGNSA. The CDR3 runs to 13 residues. CDR3 bases: TGTGCCAGCAGCCACAGGGGGGAACAGCCCCAGCATTTT. Its translation: CASSHRGEQPQHF.